What follows are 30 T cell receptor beta chains derived from one specimen sequenced in a study of blood T cell repertoires in COVID-19. Assay used: immunoSEQ multiplex PCR; TCRdb lists only in-frame clones, some missing. Of some 300,000 clones in the sample, 85% to 90% are singletons; the top ten hold approximately 4%. The sample taken for sequencing was PBMCs or T cells enriched from blood (not recorded which). Receptors originate from a woman younger than 35 with acute COVID-19.

This chain links TRBV5-5 with TRBJ1-1, with a possible D match to TRBD1 (6 bases). V was cut by 6 bases and J by 6 bases, with 15 bases left in between. CDR3 size: 13 residues. The germline V gene has CDR1 SGHKS and CDR2 YYEKEE (reference sequence). The CDR3 coding sequence is TGTGCCAGCATCGATGAGGGGGACCCTGAAGCTTTCTTT. It translates to CASIDEGDPEAFF.

This chain connects TRBV19 to TRBJ1-2, with D unclear. The CDR3 consists of 17 residues. Germline values: CDR1 LNHDA, CDR2 SQIVND (reference sequence). Trimming left V 5 bases short and J 6 bases short, with 25 bases between. The CDR3: CASSLLRTGLGSDGYTF. As DNA, the CDR3 is TGTGCCAGTAGTCTATTAAGGACTGGCCTTGGAAGCGATGGCTACACCTTC.

The CDR3: CASSLDTSNYGYTF. CDR3 coding DNA: TGCGCCAGCAGCTTGGACACCTCCAACTATGGCTACACCTTC. The chain combines TRBV5-1 with TRBJ1-2; D unresolved. V was shortened by 0 bases and J by 2 bases, with 8 bases between the two germline ends. CDR3 length: 14 amino acids. The germline V gene encodes CDR1 SGHRS and CDR2 YFSETQ.

The CDR3 sequence is CASSTSGGSTDTQYF. For the CDR3, the DNA is TGCGCCAGCAGCACTAGCGGAGGGAGCACAGATACGCAGTATTTT. V and J are TRBV5-1 and TRBJ2-3; 8 bases agree with TRBD2. The CDR3 has 15 residues. Germline CDR1 and CDR2: SGHRS and YFSETQ. V lost 4 bases and J lost 0; bases outside the gene matches: 4. The complete variable domain, with remaining parts taken from reference TRBV5-1 and TRBJ2-3, reads KAGVTQTPRYLIKTRGQQVTLSCSPISGHRSVSWYQQTPGQGLQFLFEYFSETQRNKGNFPGRFSGRQFSNSRSEMNVSTLELGDSALYLCASSTSGGSTDTQYFGPGTRLTVL.

This clone was recorded only once. The gene calls are TRBV9 and TRBJ1-1; 8 bases align to TRBD1. Trimming cost V 3 bases and J 5 bases; bases outside gene matches: 3. The CDR3 consists of 13 residues. The germline V gene has CDR1 SGDLS and CDR2 YYNGEE. Here the CDR3 DNA reads TGTGCCAGCAGCGCAGGACAGGGAACTGAAGCTTTCTTT. It specifies CASSAGQGTEAFF.

The chain employs TRBV27 and TRBJ1-4, with 10 nucleotides matching TRBD1. The J segment lost 3 bases and the V segment lost 6 bases, leaving 10 bases of the junction unmatched. Per germline, CDR1 MNHEY and CDR2 SMNVEV (reference sequence). The CDR3 is made up of 17 amino acids. CDR3 amino acids: CASSRTGGTVANEKLFF. In DNA, the CDR3 is TGTGCCAGCAGCCGGACAGGGGGAACTGTTGCTAATGAAAAACTGTTTTTT.

This sequence joins TRBV18 and TRBJ1-6; unclear D gene. Trimming left V 0 bases short and J 10 bases short, with 10 bases between. Germline lookup yields CDR1 KGHSH and CDR2 LQKENI. CDR3 length: 14 amino acids. The CDR3 loop is CASSPPDLRSPLHF. CDR3 DNA: TGTGCCAGCTCACCACCCGATTTGAGGTCACCCCTCCACTTT.

V gene TRBV28 combines with J gene TRBJ2-6, with D unresolved. CDR1 is MDHEN and CDR2 is SYDVKM in the germline V gene. The V and J ends lost 5 bases and 2 bases respectively, with 10 bases between them. The CDR3 covers 15 residues. DNA of the CDR3: TGTGCCAGCAGTCTTCAGGTGACTGGGGCCAACGTCCTGACTTTC. This gives the protein CASSLQVTGANVLTF.

This rearrangement joins TRBV5-1 to TRBJ2-3; TRBD1 matches 8 bases. Germline V gives CDR1 SGHRS, CDR2 YFSETQ. V lost 5 bases and J lost 4; bases outside the gene matches: 6. The CDR3 spans 14 residues. Written as DNA, the CDR3 is TGCGCCAGCAGATACGGACAGGGCGCAGATACGCAGTATTTT. Its translation: CASRYGQGADTQYF.

The sample holds one count of this clone. The gene calls are TRBV24-1 and TRBJ1-2, with D possibly matching TRBD1 (6 bases). This CDR3 region has 16 residues. V was trimmed by 9 bases and J by 6 bases, leaving 25 bases between them. Germline CDR1 KGHDR, CDR2 SFDVKD. CDR3 amino acids: CATQKGGASREDGYTF. As DNA, the CDR3 is TGTGCCACCCAAAAGGGGGGGGCCTCCCGGGAGGATGGCTACACCTTC.

This clone has a handful of counts. This chain links TRBV7-2 with TRBJ2-7; D is undetermined. Deletions cut 0 bases from V and 0 bases from J, with 6 bases between. CDR3 length: 14 residues. CDR1 and CDR2 from the germline V gene are SGHTA and FQGNSA. CDR3: CASSLAASSYEQYF. CDR3 in DNA: TGTGCCAGCAGCTTAGCGGCAAGCTCCTACGAGCAGTACTTC.

As regards this clone: One end of the junction varies from germline; a read error may be responsible. The chain combines TRBV2 with TRBJ1-1, with TRBD1 matching over 7 bases. This CDR3 spans 14 amino acids. Germline CDR1 SNHLY, CDR2 FYNNEI. CDR3 in amino acids: CASSEAGTAGVSFF. The CDR3 nucleotides read TGTGCCAGCAGCGAAGCCGGGACAGCGGGTGTCTCTTTCTTT.

The chain recombines TRBV19 with TRBJ2-7; 8 bases map to TRBD1. The CDR3 has 14 amino acids. Germline-derived CDR1 and CDR2 are LNHDA and SQIVND (reference sequence). The V and J ends lost 2 bases and 7 bases, in that order; junction bases with no gene match: 7. CDR3 loop: CASSIRQGAREQYF. The CDR3 DNA is TGTGCCAGTAGTATAAGGCAGGGGGCGCGGGAGCAGTACTTC. The entire variable domain, with the rest obtained from reference TRBV19 and TRBJ2-7, is as follows: DGGITQSPKYLFRKEGQNVTLSCEQNLNHDAMYWYRQDPGQGLRLIYYSQIVNDFQKGDIAEGYSVSREKKESFPLTVTSAQKNPTAFYLCASSIRQGAREQYFGPGTRLTVT.

The chain is built from TRBV19 and TRBJ2-5; 9 nucleotides align to TRBD1. With V trimmed by 8 bases and J by 5 bases, 3 bases remained unmatched. CDR1 and CDR2 (germline): LNHDA, SQIVND (reference sequence). The length of the CDR3 is 12 residues. CDR3 amino acids: CASGTGRETQYF. The CDR3 DNA reads TGTGCCAGTGGGACAGGGCGGGAGACCCAGTACTTC.

CDR3 in amino acids: CASSGLVSGEQFF. Here the CDR3 DNA reads TGTGCCAGCAGTGGCCTTGTGAGTGGTGAGCAGTTCTTC. The chain carries TRBV2 and TRBJ2-1; D is undetermined. Germline CDR1 and CDR2: SNHLY and FYNNEI. The CDR3 loop spans 13 amino acids. Trimming stripped 4 bases from V and 9 bases from J, with 13 bases between. Based on the CDR3 plus reference TRBV2 and TRBJ2-1, the full variable domain is EPEVTQTPSHQVTQMGQEVILRCVPISNHLYFYWYRQILGQKVEFLVSFYNNEISEKSEIFDDQFSVERPDGSNFTLKIRSTKLEDSAMYFCASSGLVSGEQFFGPGTRLTVL.

V is TRBV24-1 and J is TRBJ2-5; 9 bases match TRBD1. Germline V CDR1 and CDR2: KGHDR, SFDVKD. The length of the CDR3 is 15 residues. The J segment lost 5 bases and the V segment lost 7 bases, leaving 10 bases of the junction unmatched. The CDR3 nucleotides read TGTGCCACCAGAGGCCCGGGACAGGGTAGGGAGACCCAGTACTTC. The encoded protein is CATRGPGQGRETQYF.

The V gene is TRBV4-2, the J gene TRBJ2-1; D unresolved. CDR1 is LGHNA and CDR2 is YNFKEQ in the germline V gene. V was pared by 4 bases and J by 9 bases, with 19 bases between. This CDR3 is 15 amino acids long. The chain's CDR3 is CASSPLMGRHGEQFF. The CDR3 DNA reads TGTGCCAGCAGCCCCCTTATGGGCCGTCACGGTGAGCAGTTCTTC.

V and J are TRBV5-1 and TRBJ2-1, with a tentative D call TRBD2 (6 bases). Between the trimmed V and J ends, which lost 1 base and 10 bases, there was a span of 18 bases. The CDR3 has 15 amino acids. The germline gives CDR1 SGHRS, CDR2 YFSETQ. The CDR3 bases are TGCGCCAGCAGCTTGTCTCCGGGGGACCGGGCGGAGCAGTTCTTC. Residues: CASSLSPGDRAEQFF.

Here the CDR3 DNA reads TGTGCCAGCAGCTCTACAGGGGTTGAAGCTTTCTTT. Translating gives CASSSTGVEAFF. The chain employs TRBV5-8 and TRBJ1-1, with 7 bases that match TRBD1. The V gene's germline CDR1 is SGHTS and CDR2 YDEGEE. This CDR3 region has 12 residues. The V gene end was trimmed by 3 bases and the J gene end by 7 bases; junction bases not matched to a gene: 3.

This clone appeared once. This rearrangement joins TRBV7-3 to TRBJ2-7; the D is unclear. The ends were cut back, 1 base at V and 2 bases at J, with 6 bases in the middle. This CDR3 spans 13 amino acids. CDR1 and CDR2 (germline): SGHTA, FQGTGA. CDR3 sequence reads: CASSLIPTYEQYF. DNA of the CDR3: TGTGCCAGCAGCTTAATCCCCACCTACGAGCAGTACTTC.

This chain connects TRBV19 to TRBJ1-2; TRBD1 might be the D (6 bases). Germline V CDR1 and CDR2: LNHDA, SQIVND (reference sequence). Trimming took off 4 bases at V and 3 bases at J, with 15 bases between the two ends. This CDR3 comprises 15 residues. The CDR3 coding sequence is TGTGCCAGTAGTACCACAGGGAATCAATACTATGGCTACACCTTC. Translation gives CASSTTGNQYYGYTF.

This sequence joins TRBV9 and TRBJ2-3; no definite D call. The V gene lost 3 bases and the J gene lost 4 bases, with 6 bases spanning the gap. Germline loops: CDR1 SGDLS, CDR2 YYNGEE. CDR3 length: 12 amino acids. The CDR3 is CASSETPDTQYF. For the CDR3, the DNA is TGTGCCAGCAGCGAAACTCCAGATACGCAGTATTTT. The full variable domain, its missing parts supplied by reference TRBV9 and TRBJ2-3, is DSGVTQTPKHLITATGQRVTLRCSPRSGDLSVYWYQQSLDQGLQFLIQYYNGEERAKGNILERFSAQQFPDLHSELNLSSLELGDSALYFCASSETPDTQYFGPGTRLTVL.

The V gene is TRBV25-1, the J gene TRBJ2-5, with TRBD1 matching over 9 bases. V was clipped by 6 bases and J by 5 bases; unmatched bases: 19. The CDR3 sequence is 18 residues long. Germline V gene lookup returns CDR1 MGHDK and CDR2 SYGVNS. The DNA of the CDR3 is TGTGCCAGCAGACGAGTTCCCGGGACAGGGTCTGGGGGGGAGACCCAGTACTTC. It yields the protein CASRRVPGTGSGGETQYF.

V is TRBV1 and J is TRBJ1-4; TRBD1 is taken as the D call from the table, unchecked against the DNA. TRBV1 is reported as a pseudogene. This CDR3 has 15 residues. Here the CDR3 DNA reads TGCACCAGCAGCCAAGTGGGACAGGGGGGCGAAAAACTGTTTTTT. The encoded protein is CTSSQVGQGGEKLFF.

The chain couples TRBV4-2 to TRBJ2-5; 9 bases match TRBD2. There are 15 residues in the CDR3. Trimming at V came to 1 base and at J to 4 bases, leaving 4 bases not matched to a gene. CDR1 and CDR2 from the germline V gene are LGHNA and YNFKEQ. CDR3 DNA sequence: TGTGCCAGCAGCCAAGGATCTAGCGGGATAGAGACCCAGTACTTC. It specifies CASSQGSSGIETQYF.

The genes are TRBV5-5 and TRBJ2-5; 9 nucleotides align to TRBD1. The length of the CDR3 is 16 residues. Germline CDR1 is SGHKS and CDR2 is YYEKEE (reference sequence). The V segment lost 1 base and the J segment 6 bases; nucleotides outside the gene matches: 10. The CDR3 loop reads CASSLMGGQGFKTQYF. The DNA for the CDR3 is TGTGCCAGCAGCTTGATGGGGGGACAGGGCTTCAAGACCCAGTACTTC.

The genes are TRBV13 and TRBJ1-6, with 9 bases identical to TRBD1. The J segment lost 0 bases and the V segment lost 2 bases, leaving 20 bases of the junction unmatched. Germline values: CDR1 PRHDT, CDR2 FYEKMQ (reference sequence). The CDR3 spans 23 residues. The CDR3 sequence: CASSLSTKTGGGNQGSYNSPLHF. CDR3 in DNA: TGTGCCAGCAGCTTATCCACAAAGACAGGGGGTGGGAACCAGGGCTCCTATAATTCACCCCTCCACTTT.

The chain combines TRBV10-2 with TRBJ1-5; 7 nucleotides align to TRBD1. V dropped 7 bases and J dropped 2; count of bases not matched to a gene: 5. Looked up from germline, CDR1 is WSHSY and CDR2 is SAAADI. The CDR3 is 14 residues long. The chain's CDR3 is CASNPGTGNQPQHF. The CDR3, as DNA: TGCGCCAGCAATCCCGGGACAGGCAATCAGCCCCAGCATTTT.

This clone has only a few counts. The chain uses TRBV7-9 and TRBJ1-1, with D possibly matching TRBD1 (5 bases). V lost 5 bases and J lost 0, with 19 bases in between. This CDR3 has 17 residues. CDR1 is SEHNR, CDR2 FQNEAQ, per germline (reference sequence). The CDR3 nucleotides read TGTGCCAGCAGCCGATGGGACGGCGGGAGAATGAACACTGAAGCTTTCTTT. It specifies CASSRWDGGRMNTEAFF.

The chain uses TRBV9 and TRBJ1-2, with a possible D match to TRBD1 (5 bases). V lost 4 bases and J 2 bases, leaving 15 bases between the germline ends. The CDR3 consists of 15 residues. Germline CDR1 is SGDLS and CDR2 is YYNGEE. Written as DNA, the CDR3 is TGTGCCAGCAGCTCGCGACAGAACCCCAACTATGGCTACACCTTC. Translating it yields CASSSRQNPNYGYTF.